This TCR beta chain was sequenced for a study of T-cell memory formation after mild COVID-19. V shed 3 bases and J 4 bases; nucleotides not matched to a gene: 5. The CDR3 length is 15 residues. TCRdb analysed the 5' RACE reads with MiXCR anew, one entry per CDR3 protein. The data show some 410,000 distinct CDR3 sequences, with 20% to 30% seen just once and around 13% held by the top ten. The rearrangement links TRBV12-3 or TRBV12-4 to TRBJ1-5; TRBD1 aligns across 8 bases. The sequenced sample was PBMCs or a T cell subset sorted from them (not recorded which). The sequence derives from an adult woman who had mild COVID-19 (a few samples of this study predate the infection). Cell type and time point are not known. For the CDR3, the DNA is TGTGCCAGCAGTTTCCGGACAGGGCTGAATCAGCCCCAGCATTTT. This encodes CASSFRTGLNQPQHF.